This TCR beta chain was sequenced for a study of T cells after yellow fever vaccination. Germline V lookup: CDR1 LGHNA, CDR2 YSLEER. Trimming cost V 0 bases and J 0 bases, with 8 bases left between them. CDR3 length: 16 amino acids. One entry per CDR3 protein results from TCRdb running MiXCR on the 5' RACE reads. The sample has some 300,000 distinct CDR3 sequences; about 7.8% are singletons. This receptor was identified in a man aged 18 to 30 who received the YFV17D yellow fever vaccine. Source: PBMCs, taken approximately 47 days after the first yellow fever vaccination. The chain is built from TRBV4-3 and TRBJ2-2; tentatively, D is TRBD2 (5 bases). The CDR3 nucleotides read TGCGCCAGCAGCCAAGAACCGGGGTCGAACACCGGGGAGCTGTTTTTT. Its translation is CASSQEPGSNTGELFF.